The rows below give T cell receptor beta chains drawn from one sample of a study of T-cell reconstitution after alpha-beta-depleted transplantation in children. TCRdb ran MiXCR on the PCR reads and lists one entry per CDR3 protein. The table records some 600,000 distinct CDR3 sequences, roughly 15% of them present only once. Sequencing was performed on PBMCs from the stem cell graft donor, taken from the stem cell graft. The receptors here all came from a human donor who donated a stem cell graft to a child with acute myeloid leukemia. Each CDR3 is given with its conserved first and last residue. Fields, in order: clone size, D gene, J gene, V gene, CDR3 DNA, CDR3 protein. D genes are given only for firm matches. Size values are once, few and many counts, or a class for expanded clones, and some rows have none.

abundance: few; d_gene: TRBD1; j_gene: TRBJ2-7; v_gene: TRBV13; CDR3nt: TGTGCCAGCAGCTTAGGCGGGACAGGGCGCGAGCAGTACTTC; CDR3aa: CASSLGGTGREQYF
abundance: .; d_gene: .; j_gene: TRBJ1-5; v_gene: TRBV11-1; CDR3nt: TGTGCCAGCAGCTTAGAGGTGACAAGGGACGGTTATAGCAATCAGCCCCAGCATTTT; CDR3aa: CASSLEVTRDGYSNQPQHF
abundance: .; d_gene: TRBD2; j_gene: TRBJ2-1; v_gene: TRBV12-3/TRBV12-4; CDR3nt: TGTGCCAGCAGCCCCTCCCCGGGACTAGCGGGTTCCTACAATGAGCAGTTCTTC; CDR3aa: CASSPSPGLAGSYNEQFF
abundance: few; d_gene: TRBD1; j_gene: TRBJ1-5; v_gene: TRBV28; CDR3nt: TGTGCCAGCACCCCAGGACAGGGGCATCAGCCCCAGCATTTT; CDR3aa: CASTPGQGHQPQHF
abundance: few; d_gene: .; j_gene: TRBJ1-4; v_gene: TRBV7-9; CDR3nt: TGTGCCAGCAGCCCCTCGGGCTCTCCGATACTGTTTTTT; CDR3aa: CASSPSGSPILFF
abundance: .; d_gene: .; j_gene: TRBJ1-2; v_gene: TRBV25-1; CDR3nt: TGTGCCAGCAGTGGGGGAGTTCTTAGGACAGACTATGGCTACACCTTC; CDR3aa: CASSGGVLRTDYGYTF
abundance: many; d_gene: .; j_gene: TRBJ2-7; v_gene: TRBV20-1; CDR3nt: TGCAGTGCTAGACCGACAGTCAACGAGCAGTACTTC; CDR3aa: CSARPTVNEQYF
abundance: many; d_gene: TRBD1; j_gene: TRBJ2-3; v_gene: TRBV29-1; CDR3nt: TGCAGCGTCTCAGGGGACAGGGGAGATACGCAGTATTTT; CDR3aa: CSVSGDRGDTQYF
abundance: many; d_gene: .; j_gene: TRBJ2-1; v_gene: TRBV5-1; CDR3nt: TGCGCCAGCAGCTTGTCCCAGCGCCATGAGCAGTTCTTC; CDR3aa: CASSLSQRHEQFF
abundance: .; d_gene: .; j_gene: TRBJ1-4; v_gene: TRBV11-2; CDR3nt: TGTGCCAGCAGCTTACAGGGGTTTGGAACTAATGAAAAACTGTTTTTT; CDR3aa: CASSLQGFGTNEKLFF
abundance: few; d_gene: .; j_gene: TRBJ1-1; v_gene: TRBV7-9; CDR3nt: TGTGCCAGCAGCTTAGAAGAATCCACTGAAGCTTTCTTT; CDR3aa: CASSLEESTEAFF
abundance: .; d_gene: .; j_gene: TRBJ1-5; v_gene: TRBV4-1; CDR3nt: TGCGCCAGCAGCCCGCCAGGGTTGTATCAGCCCCAGCATTTT; CDR3aa: CASSPPGLYQPQHF
abundance: many; d_gene: TRBD1; j_gene: TRBJ2-5; v_gene: TRBV20-1; CDR3nt: TGCAGTGCTAGCCAGGGGGTCCAGTACTTC; CDR3aa: CSASQGVQYF
abundance: .; d_gene: TRBD2; j_gene: TRBJ2-5; v_gene: TRBV6-1; CDR3nt: TGTGCCGGCAGCCCCAGACGGGGGGATCAAGAGACCCAGTACTTC; CDR3aa: CAGSPRRGDQETQYF
abundance: .; d_gene: TRBD1; j_gene: TRBJ2-7; v_gene: TRBV4-3; CDR3nt: TGCGCCAGCAGCCAAGAAATGGGACAGGGGACTTACGAGCAGTACTTC; CDR3aa: CASSQEMGQGTYEQYF
abundance: few; d_gene: TRBD2; j_gene: TRBJ2-2; v_gene: TRBV2; CDR3nt: TGTGCCAGCAGTGAAATACGACTAGCGGGGGACACCGGGGAGCTGTTTTTT; CDR3aa: CASSEIRLAGDTGELFF
abundance: .; d_gene: .; j_gene: TRBJ1-1; v_gene: TRBV21-1; CDR3nt: TGTGCCAGCAGCCCTCCTGGATGGGGTCCAGCTTTCTTT; CDR3aa: CASSPPGWGPAFF
abundance: many; d_gene: TRBD1; j_gene: TRBJ1-2; v_gene: TRBV29-1; CDR3nt: TGCAGCGTCCTCGAGGGGGACAGGGGGGACTATGGCTACACCTTC; CDR3aa: CSVLEGDRGDYGYTF
abundance: many; d_gene: TRBD2; j_gene: TRBJ2-5; v_gene: TRBV20-1; CDR3nt: TGCAGTGCAAAAGCTCCGGGACTAGCGGGGGGGCGCTTGGAGACCCAGTACTTC; CDR3aa: CSAKAPGLAGGRLETQYF
abundance: many; d_gene: .; j_gene: TRBJ2-5; v_gene: TRBV29-1; CDR3nt: TGCAGCGTTGGGTTAGGGGGGGCGCGGAAAGAGACCCAGTACTTC; CDR3aa: CSVGLGGARKETQYF
abundance: .; d_gene: .; j_gene: TRBJ2-2; v_gene: TRBV15; CDR3nt: TGTGCCACCAGCAGAGGGTTTCCGAACACCGGGGAGCTGTTTTTT; CDR3aa: CATSRGFPNTGELFF
abundance: .; d_gene: TRBD2; j_gene: TRBJ2-7; v_gene: TRBV7-2; CDR3nt: TGTGCCAGCAGCTTAAACTCGCCTGGACTAGCAGGCGAGCAGTACTTC; CDR3aa: CASSLNSPGLAGEQYF
abundance: .; d_gene: .; j_gene: TRBJ2-5; v_gene: TRBV5-5; CDR3nt: TGTGCCAGCAGCTTATGGGGGGGCGCAAAGACCCAGTACTTC; CDR3aa: CASSLWGGAKTQYF
abundance: .; d_gene: .; j_gene: TRBJ1-4; v_gene: TRBV5-1; CDR3nt: TGCGCCAGCGGATTGACGGGGGCAACTAATGAAAAACTGTTTTTT; CDR3aa: CASGLTGATNEKLFF
abundance: many; d_gene: .; j_gene: TRBJ2-1; v_gene: TRBV6-5; CDR3nt: TGTGCCAGCAGTCCCGAGGGGCTTGGGCAGGTTGGGGAGCAGTTCTTC; CDR3aa: CASSPEGLGQVGEQFF
abundance: many; d_gene: TRBD2; j_gene: TRBJ2-1; v_gene: TRBV11-2; CDR3nt: TGTGCCAGCAGCTTAGATCCGGGGGGTTCGCCCTACAATGAGCAGTTCTTC; CDR3aa: CASSLDPGGSPYNEQFF
abundance: many; d_gene: .; j_gene: TRBJ1-2; v_gene: TRBV7-9; CDR3nt: TGTGCCAGCAGCTTAGCAGTGACAGGAAGGCTCTATGGCTACACCTTC; CDR3aa: CASSLAVTGRLYGYTF
abundance: few; d_gene: TRBD2; j_gene: TRBJ2-1; v_gene: TRBV12-3/TRBV12-4; CDR3nt: TGTGCCAGCAGTTCCATACTAGCGCCAGGGAACAATGAGCAGTTCTTC; CDR3aa: CASSSILAPGNNEQFF
abundance: few; d_gene: .; j_gene: TRBJ2-7; v_gene: TRBV5-6; CDR3nt: TGTGCCAGCAGCTTGGTTTTCGGAGACGGCTACGAGCAGTACTTC; CDR3aa: CASSLVFGDGYEQYF
abundance: many; d_gene: .; j_gene: TRBJ2-5; v_gene: TRBV12-3/TRBV12-4; CDR3nt: TGTGCCAGCAGTTTCTGGGGAGAGACCCAGTACTTC; CDR3aa: CASSFWGETQYF
abundance: few; d_gene: TRBD1; j_gene: TRBJ2-2; v_gene: TRBV12-3/TRBV12-4; CDR3nt: TGTGCCAGCAGTGCCACAGGGGACCCCGGGGAGCTGTTTTTT; CDR3aa: CASSATGDPGELFF
abundance: .; d_gene: TRBD1; j_gene: TRBJ2-3; v_gene: TRBV6-1; CDR3nt: TGTGCCAGCAGCGACAGGGGGCGAGATACGCAGTATTTT; CDR3aa: CASSDRGRDTQYF
abundance: many; d_gene: .; j_gene: TRBJ2-3; v_gene: TRBV20-1; CDR3nt: TGCAGTGCTAGAGATTTATTAGGGGAGCCAGATACGCAGTATTTT; CDR3aa: CSARDLLGEPDTQYF
abundance: few; d_gene: .; j_gene: TRBJ1-3; v_gene: TRBV21-1; CDR3nt: TGTGCCAGCAGCAAGTTCGAAAACACCATATATTTT; CDR3aa: CASSKFENTIYF
abundance: many; d_gene: TRBD1; j_gene: TRBJ2-4; v_gene: TRBV20-1; CDR3nt: TGCAGTGCTAGAGCTTTTTCCCGGGACAGCAAAAACATTCAGTACTTC; CDR3aa: CSARAFSRDSKNIQYF
abundance: few; d_gene: .; j_gene: TRBJ2-3; v_gene: TRBV4-3; CDR3nt: TGCGCCAGCAGCCAAGTACAGTCTTCAGCAGATACGCAGTATTTT; CDR3aa: CASSQVQSSADTQYF
abundance: many; d_gene: .; j_gene: TRBJ2-1; v_gene: TRBV12-3/TRBV12-4; CDR3nt: TGTGCCAGCAGTTTAGCGCAAAGGGCGTCCCAGTTCTTC; CDR3aa: CASSLAQRASQFF
abundance: .; d_gene: .; j_gene: TRBJ2-2; v_gene: TRBV6-5; CDR3nt: TGTGCCAGCAGTTACTCGATGAATCGGTTCACCGGGGAGCTGTTTTTT; CDR3aa: CASSYSMNRFTGELFF
abundance: .; d_gene: TRBD2; j_gene: TRBJ2-7; v_gene: TRBV12-3/TRBV12-4; CDR3nt: TGTGCCAGCAGTTTACTCCGGGGGGGCCCCTACGAGCAGTACTTC; CDR3aa: CASSLLRGGPYEQYF
abundance: many; d_gene: TRBD1; j_gene: TRBJ1-5; v_gene: TRBV20-1; CDR3nt: TGCAGCACCCGACAGGGGGATCAGCCCCAGCATTTT; CDR3aa: CSTRQGDQPQHF
abundance: .; d_gene: .; j_gene: TRBJ2-1; v_gene: TRBV5-1; CDR3nt: TGCGCCAGCAGCCGAAAGCAGGATCTACCTGGGAATGAGCAGTTCTTC; CDR3aa: CASSRKQDLPGNEQFF